A single T cell receptor beta chain is shown here with its context. At one end, the junction sequence differs from germline, possibly due to a read error. This CDR3 comprises 14 residues. The germline V gene has CDR1 MNHEY and CDR2 SVGAGI. This entry is derived from a study of control samples from healthy donors and cancer patients. Sequencing was performed with immunoSEQ multiplex PCR; in TCRdb, only in-frame clones are kept and a portion is missing. This sample has approximately 170,000 clones; 91% occur once, and the top ten carry approximately 1.4%. This TCR was recovered from a woman under 40 in good health. The genes are TRBV6-5 and TRBJ1-2, with D hard to call. Input material: blood. This chain's CDR3 is CASSYVSGPYGYTF. CDR3 DNA sequence: TGTGCTAGCAGTTACGTGTCAGGCCCCTATGGCTACACCTTC.